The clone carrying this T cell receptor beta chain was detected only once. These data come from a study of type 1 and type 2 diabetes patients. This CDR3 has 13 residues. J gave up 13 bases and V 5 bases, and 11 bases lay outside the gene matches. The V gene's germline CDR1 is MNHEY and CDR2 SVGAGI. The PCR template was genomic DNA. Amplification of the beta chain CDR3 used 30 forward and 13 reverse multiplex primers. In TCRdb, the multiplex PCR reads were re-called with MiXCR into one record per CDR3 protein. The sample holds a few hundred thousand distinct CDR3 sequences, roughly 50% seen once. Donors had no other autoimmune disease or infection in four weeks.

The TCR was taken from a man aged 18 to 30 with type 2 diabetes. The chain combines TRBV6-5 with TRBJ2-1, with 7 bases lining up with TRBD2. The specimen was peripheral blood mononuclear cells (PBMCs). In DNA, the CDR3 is TGTGCCAGCAGTCCACTAGCGTTCGTACCCCAGTTCTTC. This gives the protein CASSPLAFVPQFF.